Following are 5 T cell receptor beta chains from one sample sequenced in a study of T cell changes during pregnancy in multiple sclerosis. Only in-frame clones appear in the TCRdb table, and some are missing; sequencing was by immunoSEQ multiplex PCR. The repertoire consists of fewer than 85,000 clones, with approximately 94% occurring once and the leading ten covering 2% to 3%. The sequences come from peripheral blood, collected in the third trimester of pregnancy. These receptor sequences come from a female donor with multiple sclerosis, enrolled in a pregnancy study.

This chain connects TRBV9 to TRBJ1-2, with a weak D call TRBD1 (6 bases). CDR3 size: 14 residues. Germline V gene sequence: CDR1 SGDLS, CDR2 YYNGEE. Deletions cut 0 bases from V and 6 bases from J, with 12 bases between. CDR3 bases: TGTGCCAGCAGCGTAGAGGAGGGGGGGAATGGCTACACCTTC. Translated, it gives CASSVEEGGNGYTF.

This rearrangement joins TRBV7-9 to TRBJ1-2; weak D call: TRBD1 (6 bases). Germline V CDR1 and CDR2: SEHNR, FQNEAQ (reference sequence). This CDR3 has 14 amino acids. V was trimmed by 5 bases and J by 1 base, leaving 11 bases between them. In nucleotides, the CDR3 is TGTGCCAGCAGCGGGGGACACAATAACTATGGCTACACCTTC. Amino acid sequence: CASSGGHNNYGYTF. The whole variable domain, remainder taken from reference TRBV7-9 and TRBJ1-2, is DTGVSQNPRHKITKRGQNVTFRCDPISEHNRLYWYRQTLGQGPEFLTYFQNEAQLEKSRLLSDRFSAERPKGSFSTLEIQRTEQGDSAMYLCASSGGHNNYGYTFGSGTRLTVV.

The chain recombines TRBV7-9 with TRBJ2-3; 7 positions match TRBD2. The CDR3 contains 13 residues. Trimming at V came to 6 bases and at J to 6 bases, leaving 6 bases not matched to a gene. Germline assignment: CDR1 SEHNR and CDR2 FQNEAQ (reference sequence). The CDR3 loop is CASRRLAGDTQYF. The CDR3 region has the DNA TGTGCCAGCAGGCGACTAGCAGGTGATACGCAGTATTTT.

The rearrangement joins TRBV18 to TRBJ2-7, with D possibly TRBD2 on 6 matching bases. CDR1 and CDR2 (germline): KGHSH, LQKENI. The V and J ends lost 3 bases and 4 bases respectively, with 10 bases between them. There are 13 residues in the CDR3. The CDR3 protein is CASSPGTPYEQYF. CDR3 coding DNA: TGTGCCAGCTCACCGGGGACTCCTTACGAGCAGTACTTC.

This sequence joins TRBV7-9 and TRBJ2-2; TRBD2 is a possible D gene (7 bases). Trimming removed 6 bases at V and 1 base at J, with 15 bases between. The CDR3 loop spans 16 amino acids. Germline V lookup: CDR1 SEHNR, CDR2 FQNEAQ (reference sequence). CDR3 coding DNA: TGTGCCAGCAGACCAAAGCGGGGACAGAACACCGGGGAGCTGTTTTTT. It is translated as CASRPKRGQNTGELFF.